The rows below give T cell receptor beta chains drawn from one sample of a study of CD8 T cells in ankylosing spondylitis. TCRdb re-analysed the 5' RACE reads in MiXCR, keeping a single row per CDR3 protein. In the table there are hundreds of thousands of distinct CDR3 sequences, around 21% of which are singletons. The source material was blood, either unsorted or a sorted T cell fraction (not recorded which). The receptor set was obtained from a female donor with ankylosing spondylitis or in good health (not recorded which). Each CDR3 is given with its conserved first and last residue. The D gene is left open where the match is weak. Clone size appears in some rows only: once, few, many, or a class for an expanded clone.

TRBV7-8,-,TRBJ2-7,15,TRBD1,TGTGCCAGCAGCTTAGCCGTGACAGGGAATGACGAGCAGTACTTC,CASSLAVTGNDEQYF
TRBV5-1,many,TRBJ2-1,14,-,TGCGCCAGCAGGGCTCGCCGGGAAAGCTATGAGCAGTTCTTC,CASRARRESYEQFF
TRBV12-3/TRBV12-4,few,TRBJ2-7,14,-,TGTGCCAGCAGTGGGGGGCGGAGCTCCTACGAGCAGTACTTC,CASSGGRSSYEQYF
TRBV20-1,many,TRBJ2-3,11,-,TGCAGTGCTAGTAGAACAGATACGCAGTATTTT,CSASRTDTQYF
TRBV29-1,few,TRBJ1-2,12,TRBD1,TGCAGCGTCCGGACAGGGGTGGATGGCTACACCTTC,CSVRTGVDGYTF
TRBV12-3/TRBV12-4,few,TRBJ2-1,15,-,TGTGCCAGCAGTTTAGCTAAGGGGTTTTGGGATGAGCAGTTCTTC,CASSLAKGFWDEQFF
TRBV10-3,many,TRBJ2-5,14,-,TGTGCCATCAGGGCCTCGGGGGACGGGGAGACCCAGTACTTC,CAIRASGDGETQYF
TRBV6-2/TRBV6-3,-,TRBJ2-7,14,-,TGTGCCAGCATCCTAAATTCCTTCGACGACGAGCAGTACTTC,CASILNSFDDEQYF
TRBV20-1,many,TRBJ1-5,14,-,TGCAGTGCAACCACCGGGGCCCAAAATCAGCCCCAGCATTTT,CSATTGAQNQPQHF
TRBV28,-,TRBJ1-1,18,-,TGTGCCAGCGGCTTATACGGCAGGGTAGGTGCGGGGAACACTGAAGCTTTCTTT,CASGLYGRVGAGNTEAFF
TRBV28,-,TRBJ2-1,15,TRBD1,TGTGCCAGCAGCACTCCGGGACAGGGCTTCAATGAGCAGTTCTTC,CASSTPGQGFNEQFF
TRBV5-5,-,TRBJ2-7,15,TRBD2,TGTGCCAGCAGCTTACTGATGGGCGGGAGACCCGAGCAGTGCTTC,CASSLLMGGRPEQCF
TRBV5-5,-,TRBJ2-1,15,TRBD2,TGTGCCAGCAGCTTCGTAGCGGGAGGGCCGAATGAGCAGTTCTTC,CASSFVAGGPNEQFF
TRBV6-6,-,TRBJ2-2,16,TRBD2,TGTGCCAGCAGTGACAGACTAGCGGTGAACACCGGGGAGCTGTTTTTT,CASSDRLAVNTGELFF
TRBV2,few,TRBJ2-3,16,-,TGTGCCAGCAGTGGGACAGTCGCGGCGGGAACAGATACGCAGTATTTT,CASSGTVAAGTDTQYF
TRBV20-1,few,TRBJ2-7,15,TRBD2,TGCAGTGCTAATTCGGGAGGGCCGTCGTCCTACGAGCAGTACTTC,CSANSGGPSSYEQYF
TRBV28,-,TRBJ2-7,15,TRBD2,TGTGCCAGCAGTTCGAGCGAGCGGGAGTGGCTCGAGCAGTACTTC,CASSSSEREWLEQYF
TRBV12-3/TRBV12-4,many,TRBJ2-1,14,TRBD1,TGTGCCAGCAGTCTCGGGACAGGGAGAAATGAGCAGTTCTTC,CASSLGTGRNEQFF
TRBV29-1,many,TRBJ2-3,14,-,TGCAGCGTTGATGGCACCTCTAGCACAGATACGCAGTATTTT,CSVDGTSSTDTQYF
TRBV20-1,few,TRBJ2-4,17,TRBD2,TGCAGTGCTAGAGGTGCGGGGGGCACTTGGGTCGAAAACATTCAGTACTTC,CSARGAGGTWVENIQYF
TRBV2,few,TRBJ2-7,13,TRBD1,TGTGCCAGCAGACGGGACAGAAACTACGAGCAGTACTTC,CASRRDRNYEQYF
TRBV29-1,-,TRBJ2-3,16,-,TGCAGCGTTGACTGGGGACAAAGCGGGACCACAGATACGCAGTATTTT,CSVDWGQSGTTDTQYF
TRBV29-1,many,TRBJ2-3,14,TRBD1,TGCAGCGTTGAGATGGGACAGGGTCCAGATACGCAGTATTTT,CSVEMGQGPDTQYF
TRBV7-9,-,TRBJ2-5,17,-,TGTGCCAGCAGCTCCCCTATTAGCGGTTGGTACCAAGAGACCCAGTACTTC,CASSSPISGWYQETQYF
TRBV27,-,TRBJ1-1,11,-,TGTGCCACCCAAGACCGGACTCAAGCTTTCTTT,CATQDRTQAFF
TRBV20-1,few,TRBJ2-7,18,TRBD2,TGCAGTGCTAGGCGCCGGCGGGAGTCACGTGCAAGCTCCTACGAGCAGTACTTC,CSARRRRESRASSYEQYF
TRBV5-5,few,TRBJ2-3,16,TRBD2,TGTGCCAGCAGCTTGGGAAGCGGGAGGCCGCCAAATACGCAGTATTTT,CASSLGSGRPPNTQYF
TRBV10-3,few,TRBJ2-1,15,TRBD2,TGTGCCATCAGAGAGGGATCGGGAGGGAGCTTTGAGCAGTTCTTC,CAIREGSGGSFEQFF
TRBV4-3,-,TRBJ1-5,15,-,TGCGCCAGCAGCCAAGATGGGGCCGGTGATCAGCCCCAGCATTTT,CASSQDGAGDQPQHF
TRBV6-1,-,TRBJ2-1,17,TRBD2,TGTGCCAGCACCTCCACCCGGCTAGCGGGAGGGTTCAATGAGCAGTTCTTC,CASTSTRLAGGFNEQFF
TRBV7-9,-,TRBJ2-3,16,-,TGTGCCAGCAGCTCGCCGCGGGATCCCGGCACAGATACGCAGTATTTT,CASSSPRDPGTDTQYF
TRBV3-1,-,TRBJ2-2,14,-,TGTGCCAGCAGCCAAGGAGGAGTGGACGGGGAGCTGTTTTTT,CASSQGGVDGELFF
TRBV11-2,-,TRBJ2-1,16,TRBD2,TGTGCCAGCAGCTCGGGACTAGCGGGAGAACTCAATGAGCAGTTCTTC,CASSSGLAGELNEQFF
TRBV6-1,few,TRBJ1-1,15,-,TGTGCCAGCAGGCCTCTGGGGGCCCTGTATAGTGAAGCTTTCTTT,CASRPLGALYSEAFF
TRBV5-1,few,TRBJ2-3,14,-,TGCGCCAGCAGCTTGGGGCCTTCGGGAGATACGCAGTATTTT,CASSLGPSGDTQYF
TRBV10-2,-,TRBJ2-7,15,-,TGCGCCAGCAGTGATTTGGGGGTAGGTACCTACGAGCAGTACTTC,CASSDLGVGTYEQYF
TRBV29-1,many,TRBJ2-7,14,-,TGCAGCGTTGCGTGGACGCCCCTCGCCTACGAGCAGTACTTC,CSVAWTPLAYEQYF
TRBV7-2,few,TRBJ1-2,13,TRBD1,TGTGCCAGCAGCCAGGACAGGGGGGACGCCTACACCTTC,CASSQDRGDAYTF
TRBV7-9,-,TRBJ2-5,12,-,TGTGCCAGCAGCTTAGACTCCGGGACGGCGTACTTC,CASSLDSGTAYF